One and the same sample provided the 25 T cell receptor beta chains below, sequenced in a study of cytomegalovirus exposure and HLA in healthy donors. 60 Vbeta and 13 Jbeta primers were used in PCR. Method: immunoSEQ multiplex PCR; TCRdb's copy keeps in-frame clones and lacks some. Of 150,000 to 200,000 clones in the sample, over 75% are singletons; the top ten hold roughly 0.5%. Sample: PBMCs. The origin of the receptors is a woman in her fifties or sixties in good health and CMV-seronegative.

The chain uses TRBV12-5 and TRBJ2-5; a possible D gene is TRBD2 (5 bases). Germline CDR1 reads LGHNT; CDR2 reads FRNRAP. Deletions cut 3 bases from V and 3 bases from J, with 8 bases between. The CDR3 extends over 13 amino acids. CDR3 sequence reads: CASGFGIEETQYF. The CDR3 DNA sequence: TGTGCTAGTGGTTTCGGGATCGAAGAGACCCAGTACTTC.

The chain couples TRBV18 to TRBJ1-3; 8 nucleotides match TRBD1. The CDR3 consists of 16 residues. The germline gives CDR1 KGHSH, CDR2 LQKENI. V lost 6 bases to trimming and J lost 0 bases; unmatched junction nucleotides: 7. The CDR3 DNA reads as TGTGCCAGCTCGCTGGGACAGGCCCTCTCTGGAAACACCATATATTTT. This codes for CASSLGQALSGNTIYF.

Points on this clone: In the same sample, other DNA sequences code for this CDR3. The CDR3 DNA is TGTGCCAGCAGCTCCCCGGGAGCCGTAAATGAGCAGTTCTTC. It encodes CASSSPGAVNEQFF. This chain links TRBV7-8 with TRBJ2-1, with a tentative D call TRBD2 (6 bases). Trimming cost V 4 bases and J 7 bases, with 14 bases left between them. The length of the CDR3 is 14 residues. Germline assignment: CDR1 SGHVS and CDR2 FQNEAQ. Full variable domain (outside the CDR3, taken from reference TRBV7-8 and TRBJ2-1): GAGVSQSPRYKVAKRGQDVALRCDPISGHVSLFWYQQALGQGPEFLTYFQNEAQLDKSGLPSDRFFAERPEGSVSTLKIQRTQQEDSAVYLCASSSPGAVNEQFFGPGTRLTVL.

V is TRBV7-8 and J is TRBJ2-2, with 9 bases identical to TRBD1. After removal of 5 bases from V and 3 bases from J, the junction contained 10 bases not matched to a gene. From germline, CDR1 is SGHVS and CDR2 FQNEAQ. CDR3 length equals 17 residues. CDR3 in DNA: TGTGCCAGCAGCCCCCGCGGACAGGGGTGGGACACCGGGGAGCTGTTTTTT. Protein product: CASSPRGQGWDTGELFF. Together with reference TRBV7-8 and TRBJ2-2, the CDR3 gives the full variable domain: GAGVSQSPRYKVAKRGQDVALRCDPISGHVSLFWYQQALGQGPEFLTYFQNEAQLDKSGLPSDRFFAERPEGSVSTLKIQRTQQEDSAVYLCASSPRGQGWDTGELFFGEGSRLTVL.

The chain joins TRBV4-3 to TRBJ2-1, with 13 bases aligning to TRBD2. Germline trimming cut 1 base from V and 7 bases from J; bases unmatched to any gene: 1. There are 15 residues in the CDR3. CDR1 is LGHNA and CDR2 is YSLEER in the germline V gene. CDR3 residues: CASSQGLAGGNEQFF. CDR3 bases: TGCGCCAGCAGCCAAGGACTAGCGGGGGGAAATGAGCAGTTCTTC.

The chain has TRBV28 and TRBJ1-4; a weak D match, TRBD1 (5 bases). The CDR3 contains 14 residues. From germline, CDR1 is MDHEN and CDR2 SYDVKM. V dropped 6 bases and J dropped 2 bases, with 10 bases sitting between them. The CDR3 DNA is TGTGCCAGCAGACGGGGGGGGACTAATGAAAAACTGTTTTTT. Residues: CASRRGGTNEKLFF. The complete variable domain, with remaining parts taken from reference TRBV28 and TRBJ1-4, reads DVKVTQSSRYLVKRTGEKVFLECVQDMDHENMFWYRQDPGLGLRLIYFSYDVKMKEKGDIPEGYSVSREKKERFSLILESASTNQTSMYLCASRRGGTNEKLFFGSGTQLSVL.

This clone was observed a few times. The J gene is TRBJ1-2, the V gene TRBV2; a possible D gene is TRBD1 (5 bases). Trimming removed 4 bases at V and 6 bases at J, with 18 bases between. The germline gives CDR1 SNHLY, CDR2 FYNNEI. The CDR3 extends over 15 amino acids. CDR3 sequence reads: CASSANGGEVNGYTF. For the CDR3, the DNA is TGTGCCAGCAGTGCTAATGGGGGGGAGGTTAATGGCTACACCTTC.

This chain uses TRBV2 with TRBJ2-7, with 7 bases identical to TRBD1. Trimming at V came to 4 bases and at J to 6 bases, leaving 3 bases not matched to a gene. The CDR3 length is 12 residues. The V gene's germline CDR1 is SNHLY and CDR2 FYNNEI. Here the CDR3 reads CASSGQGSEQYF. In DNA, the CDR3 is TGTGCCAGCAGTGGACAGGGTTCCGAGCAGTACTTC.

The V call is TRBV7-2, the J call TRBJ1-5, with D hard to call. Trimming stripped 1 base from V and 6 bases from J, with 4 bases between. The CDR3 totals 12 residues. Germline V lookup: CDR1 SGHTA, CDR2 FQGNSA. The CDR3 sequence: CASSLDGQPQHF. In DNA form, the CDR3 reads TGTGCCAGCAGCTTAGACGGTCAGCCCCAGCATTTT.

This rearrangement joins TRBV30 to TRBJ2-3; 9 bases are shared with TRBD2. This CDR3 contains 14 residues. V lost 1 base, J lost 5 bases, and 4 bases stayed unmatched. From germline, CDR1 is GTSNPN and CDR2 SVGIG (reference sequence). CDR3 sequence reads: CAWSGAGGRDTQYF. Written as DNA, the CDR3 is TGTGCCTGGAGTGGGGCGGGGGGGCGAGATACGCAGTATTTT.

V gene TRBV28 combines with J gene TRBJ2-1; TRBD2 matches 8 bases. The CDR3 totals 15 residues. V dropped 4 bases and J dropped 3; count of bases not matched to a gene: 5. The germline V gene has CDR1 MDHEN and CDR2 SYDVKM. In nucleotides, the CDR3 is TGTGCCAGCAGTTATCCGGGGGGGCTCTACAATGAGCAGTTCTTC. This encodes CASSYPGGLYNEQFF.

CDR3 coding DNA: TGCGCCAGCAGCGTCGAAGGACAGGCCTTTTCCGAGCAGTACTTC. Protein: CASSVEGQAFSEQYF. This chain joins TRBV5-1 and TRBJ2-7, with TRBD1 matching over 7 bases. The V and J ends lost 4 bases and 6 bases, in that order; junction bases with no gene match: 13. This CDR3 contains 15 residues. Germline V gives CDR1 SGHRS, CDR2 YFSETQ.

The CDR3 loop is CASSAEYNSPLHF. CDR3 nucleotide sequence: TGCGCCAGCAGCGCCGAGTATAATTCACCCCTCCACTTT. The chain joins TRBV5-1 to TRBJ1-6; D is ambiguous. Trimming stripped 4 bases from V and 4 bases from J, with 6 bases between. The germline V gene has CDR1 SGHRS and CDR2 YFSETQ. The CDR3 runs 13 residues.

J is TRBJ2-1 and V is TRBV18; TRBD1 matches 7 bases. V gave up 1 base and J gave up 6 bases; unmatched junction bases: 9. Germline lookup yields CDR1 KGHSH and CDR2 LQKENI. The CDR3 is 16 amino acids. The CDR3 nucleotides read TGTGCCAGCTCACCACTCGGGACAGCCGGCCTCAATGAGCAGTTCTTC. This codes for CASSPLGTAGLNEQFF.

The CDR3 sequence is CAWRGALNQPQHF. The CDR3 DNA follows: TGTGCCTGGAGGGGGGCACTGAATCAGCCCCAGCATTTT. The chain is built from TRBV30 and TRBJ1-5; TRBD1 might be the D (6 bases). V shed 3 bases and J shed 4 bases, with 10 bases lying between them. This CDR3 has 13 residues. Per the germline V gene, CDR1 is GTSNPN and CDR2 is SVGIG (reference sequence).

The chain combines TRBV4-3 with TRBJ2-7; 8 bases are shared with TRBD1. There are 17 residues in the CDR3. Unmatched junction bases numbered 9, after V lost 1 base and J lost 1 base. Per the germline V gene, CDR1 is LGHNA and CDR2 is YSLEER. DNA of the CDR3: TGCGCCAGCAGCCAAGGGACAGGGCATTCCAGTTCCTACGAGCAGTACTTC. It codes for CASSQGTGHSSSYEQYF.

The rearrangement uses TRBV28 and TRBJ1-2, with TRBD1 matching 8 bases. Germline CDR1 is MDHEN and CDR2 is SYDVKM. The CDR3 covers 14 residues. The trim removed 2 bases at V and 8 bases at J, leaving 7 bases unmatched. CDR3 sequence: CASSLTGGGLGYTF. For the CDR3, the DNA is TGTGCCAGCAGTTTAACAGGGGGAGGTTTGGGCTACACCTTC.

V and J are TRBV7-8 and TRBJ2-3; D unclear. The CDR3 consists of 15 residues. Germline V gene data show CDR1 as SGHVS and CDR2 as FQNEAQ. Trimming removed 5 bases from V and 2 bases from J, with 14 bases in between. This CDR3 is CASSPLTRDTDTQYF. The CDR3, as DNA: TGTGCCAGCAGCCCCCTGACACGAGACACAGATACGCAGTATTTT.

This clone was counted a few times. The chain couples TRBV15 to TRBJ2-1, with a tentative D call TRBD2 (5 bases). Trimming removed 5 bases at V and 8 bases at J, with 19 bases between. The germline CDR1 and CDR2 sequences are LNHNV and YYDKDF (reference sequence). This CDR3 has 15 residues. In DNA form, the CDR3 reads TGTGCCACCAGCTCCCGGACTGGCCAGGTCGATGAGCAGTTCTTC. This codes for CATSSRTGQVDEQFF.

The rearrangement joins TRBV7-8 to TRBJ2-1; 11 bases align to TRBD2. This CDR3 is 19 amino acids long. The germline gives CDR1 SGHVS, CDR2 FQNEAQ. The V segment lost 1 base and the J segment 4 bases; nucleotides outside the gene matches: 12. The chain's CDR3 is CASSLVVSGGARIYNEQFF. In DNA, the CDR3 is TGTGCCAGCAGCTTAGTCGTTAGCGGGGGGGCCCGAATTTACAATGAGCAGTTCTTC.

The chain is built from TRBV7-3 and TRBJ2-2, with a possible D match to TRBD1 (6 bases). CDR3 length equals 17 residues. V lost 7 bases and J lost 5, with 23 bases in between. CDR1 is SGHTA and CDR2 is FQGTGA in the germline V gene. The chain's CDR3 is CASIRAGAPIGTGELFF. The DNA for the CDR3 is TGTGCCAGCATCCGGGCAGGGGCCCCGATCGGTACCGGGGAGCTGTTTTTT.

The genes are TRBV30 and TRBJ1-2, with 12 positions matching TRBD1. CDR1 is GTSNPN and CDR2 is SVGIG in the germline V gene (reference sequence). V lost 3 bases and J lost 6; bases outside the gene matches: 8. The CDR3 spans 15 residues. CDR3 protein: CAWSTGTGGSNGYTF. The CDR3, as DNA: TGTGCCTGGAGCACCGGGACAGGGGGCAGCAATGGCTACACCTTC.

The gene calls are TRBV27 and TRBJ2-1, with D possibly TRBD2 on 5 matching bases. The CDR3 is made up of 14 amino acids. In germline, CDR1 is MNHEY, CDR2 SMNVEV (reference sequence). V lost 0 bases and J lost 6, with 9 bases in between. CDR3 DNA sequence: TGTGCCAGCAGTTTATCGGCTAGCCCCAATGAGCAGTTCTTC. This gives the protein CASSLSASPNEQFF.

CDR3 sequence reads: CASSEQDRVGYEQYF. Here the CDR3 DNA reads TGTGCCAGCAGTGAACAGGACAGGGTCGGCTACGAGCAGTACTTC. The chain links TRBV6-1 to TRBJ2-5; 8 nucleotides line up with TRBD1. The tail of the sequence fits TRBJ2-7 better, so the J call may be wrong. CDR3 size: 15 residues. The germline CDR1 and CDR2 sequences are MNHNS and SASEGT.

The CDR3 is CTSSQVVSMDTQYF. The CDR3 bases are TGCACCAGCAGCCAGGTCGTGAGTATGGATACGCAGTATTTT. The V call is TRBV1, the J call TRBJ2-3; TRBD2, the D gene given by the table, was not confirmed from the DNA. TRBV1 is a pseudogene. The CDR3 covers 14 residues.